This T cell receptor beta chain was recorded in a study of early T cells in non-severe SARS-CoV-2 infection. Study summary: Chains from this unsorted whole-blood bulk RNA could not be paired. Study results and limitations: Using VDJdb, the matching emphasized anti-spike CD8 responses while missing private and CD4 specificities.

Many counts were recorded for this clonotype. Its specificity is unknown. Unique molecular identifier tags were affixed to discrete cDNA molecules. Each CDR3 protein gets one entry after TCRdb re-called the 5' RACE reads with MiXCR. Among over 95,000 distinct CDR3 sequences, roughly 17% were seen once, and the ten largest hold around 1.3%. The CDR3 covers 17 residues. Looked up from germline, CDR1 is DFQATT and CDR2 is SNEGSKA (reference sequence). Trimming removed 3 bases from V and 8 bases from J; junction bases left unmatched: 19. Sequenced: whole blood. V gene TRBV20-1 combines with J gene TRBJ2-1, with 7 bases identical to TRBD1. This TCR was sampled from an adult who was a healthcare worker with PCR-confirmed SARS-CoV-2 infection or an uninfected control (not recorded which). CDR3 DNA: TGCAGTGCTAGTTTTCATACCCCGACAGGGTTGGGCCATGAGCAGTTCTTC. Amino acid sequence: CSASFHTPTGLGHEQFF.